The clone carrying this T cell receptor beta chain showed up many times. Antigen: not known. These data come from a study of T cells in Graves' hyperthyroidism and ophthalmopathy. Regarding the study as a whole: Most clonotypes expanded in the thyroid (above 0.001) were also present in blood.

RNA transcripts yielded amplified TCR beta CDR3 regions. The primer set for the first-round RT-PCR of the TCR CDR3 was HTBI. TCRdb re-called the multiplex PCR reads through MiXCR, storing one row per CDR3 protein. The sample lists over 120,000 distinct CDR3 sequences, roughly 23% occurring once. V was shortened by 8 bases and J by 3 bases, with 10 bases between the two germline ends. The CDR3 runs 12 residues. CDR1 is SNHLY and CDR2 is FYNNEI in the germline V gene. Newly diagnosed hyperthyroidism, duration under 2 months, in patients aged 18 to 65. The sequenced sample consisted of blood. The V gene is TRBV2, the J gene TRBJ2-5; D is ambiguous. The sequence was obtained from a woman aged 45-65 years with Graves' hyperthyroidism that later progressed to Graves' ophthalmopathy. The chain's CDR3 is CASGFIKETQYF. The CDR3 bases are TGTGCCAGCGGATTTATTAAAGAGACCCAGTACTTC. The entire variable domain, with the rest obtained from reference TRBV2 and TRBJ2-5, is as follows: EPEVTQTPSHQVTQMGQEVILRCVPISNHLYFYWYRQILGQKVEFLVSFYNNEISEKSEIFDDQFSVERPDGSNFTLKIRSTKLEDSAMYFCASGFIKETQYFGPGTRLLVL.